A selection of T cell receptor beta chains follows, all from one sample in a study of chemoradiotherapy in HPV16-positive cancers. Some clones are missing from TCRdb's copy, which holds only in-frame ones; the method was immunoSEQ multiplex PCR. The top ten hold 2.5% to 3% of the sample, which has fewer than 3,000 clones, around 87% seen once. The sequences come from tumor tissue, collected from a patient who underwent chemoradiotherapy. The receptors were sampled from a human donor with HPV-associated anogenital cancer. CDR3s include the opening cysteine and the closing phenylalanine or tryptophan. D genes are given only for firm matches. Only some rows state a clone size, as once, few, many or a class for expanded clones.

D: .
size: .
J: TRBJ2-1
V: TRBV9
DNA: TGTGCCAGCAGCCCCGGGGGATCCTACAATGAGCAGTTCTTC
CDR3: CASSPGGSYNEQFF

D: .
size: once
J: TRBJ1-3
V: TRBV7-6
DNA: TGTGCCAGCAGCTTAGGACAGGCTGGAAACACCATATATTTT
CDR3: CASSLGQAGNTIYF

D: .
size: .
J: TRBJ2-3
V: TRBV14
DNA: TGTGCCAGCAGCGACCGGGTCACAGATACGCAGTATTTT
CDR3: CASSDRVTDTQYF

D: TRBD2
size: .
J: TRBJ2-1
V: TRBV6-1
DNA: TGTGCCAGCAGTGAGGGGACTAGCGGGAGTATTTCCTACAATGAGCAGTTCTTC
CDR3: CASSEGTSGSISYNEQFF

D: TRBD1
size: .
J: TRBJ1-2
V: TRBV6-5
DNA: TGTGCCAGCAGTTACAGACAGGGTAACTATGGCTACACCTTC
CDR3: CASSYRQGNYGYTF

D: TRBD1
size: .
J: TRBJ1-2
V: TRBV30
DNA: TGTGCCGGGCTAACAGGGGCCTACTATGGCTACACCTTC
CDR3: CAGLTGAYYGYTF

D: TRBD2
size: .
J: TRBJ2-1
V: TRBV5-1
DNA: TGCGCCAGCAGCTTGACTAGCGGGGGCCAATCGCAGTTCTTC
CDR3: CASSLTSGGQSQFF

D: .
size: .
J: TRBJ1-3
V: TRBV9
DNA: TGTGCCAGCAGCGTAGGGGGAGGGACCTCCTCTGGAAACACCATATATTTT
CDR3: CASSVGGGTSSGNTIYF

D: TRBD1
size: .
J: TRBJ2-7
V: TRBV9
DNA: TGTGCCAGCAGCCCTCGGGGACAGGGCAGCGAGCAGTACTTC
CDR3: CASSPRGQGSEQYF

D: .
size: .
J: TRBJ2-7
V: TRBV28
DNA: TGTGCCAGCAGTTTGAAGGGAGGAGCCTACGAGCAGTACTTC
CDR3: CASSLKGGAYEQYF

D: .
size: .
J: TRBJ2-7
V: TRBV21-1
DNA: TGTGCCAGCAGCCCCCCCTCGGACAGTACCTACGAGCAGTACTTC
CDR3: CASSPPSDSTYEQYF

D: TRBD1
size: .
J: TRBJ2-7
V: TRBV5-5
DNA: TGTGCCAGCAGCCCAGGACAGGGGTCCGGTTACAACGAGCAGTACTTC
CDR3: CASSPGQGSGYNEQYF

D: .
size: .
J: TRBJ1-1
V: TRBV27
DNA: TGTGCCAGCAGTTTCGCCGCGCGCACTGAAGCTTTCTTT
CDR3: CASSFAARTEAFF

D: .
size: .
J: TRBJ1-1
V: TRBV7-9
DNA: TGTGCCGTCGAACCCCGGGAGAACACTGAAGCTTTCTTT
CDR3: CAVEPRENTEAFF

D: TRBD2
size: .
J: TRBJ2-5
V: TRBV19
DNA: TGTGCCAGTAGTATGGGGACTAGCGGGAGAGGTGAGACCCAGTACTTC
CDR3: CASSMGTSGRGETQYF

D: .
size: .
J: TRBJ2-5
V: TRBV2
DNA: TGTGCCAGCAGTTGGGACCGAGAGACCCAGTACTTC
CDR3: CASSWDRETQYF

D: TRBD1
size: .
J: TRBJ1-6
V: TRBV11-2
DNA: TGTGCCAGCAGCCCCCAGGGGGCCTCACCCCTCCACTTT
CDR3: CASSPQGASPLHF

D: TRBD1
size: .
J: TRBJ1-4
V: TRBV7-2
DNA: TGTGCCAGCAGCGCCCGGGACAGGGGGCGGGAAAAACTGTTTTTT
CDR3: CASSARDRGREKLFF

D: .
size: .
J: TRBJ1-4
V: TRBV30
DNA: TGTGCCTGGAGCGGTGCAACTAATGAAAAACTGTTTTTT
CDR3: CAWSGATNEKLFF

D: .
size: once
J: TRBJ1-4
V: TRBV4-1
DNA: TGCGCCAGCAGCTCTCCGTCGGGGGGCATTGAAAAACTGTTTTTT
CDR3: CASSSPSGGIEKLFF

D: .
size: few
J: TRBJ1-4
V: TRBV10-2
DNA: TGCGCCAGCACGCCCAACAGCGCTGATGAAAAACTGTTTTTT
CDR3: CASTPNSADEKLFF

D: TRBD1
size: .
J: TRBJ1-5
V: TRBV28
DNA: TGTGCCAGCAGTTGGACAGGGAGTGGCAATCAGCCCCAGCATTTT
CDR3: CASSWTGSGNQPQHF

D: TRBD2
size: .
J: TRBJ2-3
V: TRBV6-4
DNA: TGTGCCAGCAGTGAGGCGGGGGGGCATGATACGCAGTATTTT
CDR3: CASSEAGGHDTQYF

D: TRBD1
size: .
J: TRBJ2-6
V: TRBV5-1
DNA: TGCGCCAGCAGCCCTGAGACAGGGGTCGCCTCTGGGGCCAACGTCCTGACTTTC
CDR3: CASSPETGVASGANVLTF

D: TRBD1
size: .
J: TRBJ1-4
V: TRBV6-5
DNA: TGTGCCAGCAGACCGACAGGGGGCGATGGTGAAAAACTGTTTTTT
CDR3: CASRPTGGDGEKLFF

D: .
size: .
J: TRBJ1-2
V: TRBV7-2
DNA: TGTGCCAGCAGCTTATTCAGCTATTATGGCTACACCTTC
CDR3: CASSLFSYYGYTF

D: .
size: .
J: TRBJ2-2
V: TRBV27
DNA: TGTGCCAGCAGTTTAGAGCAGATCGCCGGGGAGCTGTTTTTT
CDR3: CASSLEQIAGELFF

D: TRBD1
size: .
J: TRBJ1-4
V: TRBV30
DNA: TGTGCCTGGAGTTACCGGACAGGAAACGAAAAACTGTTTTTT
CDR3: CAWSYRTGNEKLFF

D: .
size: .
J: TRBJ2-7
V: TRBV29-1
DNA: TGCAGCGTTGACCTGGGCCAGGGTTCCTACGAGCAGTACTTC
CDR3: CSVDLGQGSYEQYF

D: .
size: .
J: TRBJ1-2
V: TRBV4-1
DNA: TGCGCCAGCAGCCAAAATCAGGGTTGGAATGGCTACACCTTC
CDR3: CASSQNQGWNGYTF

D: TRBD2
size: .
J: TRBJ2-1
V: TRBV11-2
DNA: TGTGCCAGCAGCTTCGGGACTAGAGACAATGAGCAGTTCTTC
CDR3: CASSFGTRDNEQFF